The 3 T cell receptor beta chains reported below all come from one sample, sequenced in a study of shared T cell receptors in the human thymus. Profiling relied on immunoSEQ multiplex PCR, and the TCRdb table lists in-frame clones only, not all of them. The repertoire holds some 700,000 clones, with 70% to 90% as singletons. These same records also appear under a second study, on human thymus T cells.

The material sequenced was thymocytes. The receptors shown here come from a girl in the first two years of life with a congenital heart defect.

This sequence joins TRBV7-7 and TRBJ2-1; D not certain. The CDR3 has 16 amino acids. V was pared by 4 bases and J by 0 bases, with 13 bases between. Germline V lookup: CDR1 SSHAT, CDR2 FNYEAQ (reference sequence). As DNA, the CDR3 is TGTGCCAGCAGCTCCGACTCGAAAAGCTCCTACAATGAGCAGTTCTTC. This sequence encodes CASSSDSKSSYNEQFF.

The chain carries TRBV7-2 and TRBJ1-4, with D perhaps TRBD1 (6 bases). Trimming removed 4 bases from V and 3 bases from J, with 12 bases in between. The CDR3 contains 15 residues. Germline CDR1 and CDR2: SGHTA and FQGNSA. The chain's CDR3 is CASSSLRGPNEKLFF. The DNA of the CDR3 is TGTGCCAGCAGCTCCCTCAGGGGCCCTAATGAAAAACTGTTTTTT.

The gene calls are TRBV5-1 and TRBJ2-6; 7 positions agree with TRBD1. Germline assignment: CDR1 SGHRS and CDR2 YFSETQ. The CDR3 extends over 17 amino acids. J gave up 8 bases and V 4 bases, and 15 bases lay outside the gene matches. The CDR3 DNA reads TGCGCCAGCAGCAGCACACAGGGGTGGACCAGGCCCAACGTCCTGACTTTC. Its translation: CASSSTQGWTRPNVLTF.